This T cell receptor (beta chain) was captured in a study of identical twins. Trimming took 4 bases from V and 4 from J; bases not matched to a gene: 14. The length of the CDR3 is 17 residues. From germline, CDR1 is SEHNR and CDR2 FQNEAQ (reference sequence). TCRdb fed the 5' RACE reads into MiXCR, producing one record per CDR3 protein. The repertoire holds approximately 700,000 distinct CDR3 sequences, with over 15% as singletons. A further study also used this sample, focusing on T cells expressing NK-cell markers.

This clonotype was obtained from a woman aged 18 to 35 in good health. The chain uses TRBV7-9 and TRBJ2-7, with TRBD2 matching 9 bases. The sample comprised PBMCs. In DNA form, the CDR3 reads TGTGCCAGCAGCTCTAGAACAGCGGGGGGTTTGATATACGAGCAGTACTTC. Amino acid sequence: CASSSRTAGGLIYEQYF.